These T cell receptor beta chains were read from a single sample in a study of blood T cell repertoires in COVID-19. Assay: immunoSEQ multiplex PCR; the TCRdb copy retains only in-frame clones and omits some. The data show more than 100,000 clones, more than 75% seen once. The sample taken for sequencing was peripheral blood. The receptors shown here come from a man over 45 with active COVID-19. The CDR3 runs from the conserved cysteine through the conserved F or W. D genes are given only for firm matches. Expanded clones are given a class, and other clones once, few, many or no size at all.

size	D	length	V	J	DNA	CDR3
-	TRBD1	13	TRBV5-6	TRBJ2-7	TGTGCCAGCAGTCCAGGGGGTCTCGACGAGCAGTACTTC	CASSPGGLDEQYF
-	-	14	TRBV12-5	TRBJ1-6	TGTGCTAGTGGTTTGGTACAACGGGGGGCCCAGCTCCACTTT	CASGLVQRGAQLHF
once	TRBD1	16	TRBV11-2	TRBJ2-3	TGTGCCAGCAGCCCCGGGACAGGACGAGGAACAGATACGCAGTATTTT	CASSPGTGRGTDTQYF
-	-	17	TRBV15	TRBJ2-6	TGTGCCACCAGCAGAGATGTTATGGCCTCTGGGGCCAACGTCCTGACTTTC	CATSRDVMASGANVLTF
-	TRBD2	16	TRBV4-1	TRBJ2-5	TGCGCCAGCAGCCAAGGGCACAGCGGGGGGATAGAGACCCAGTACTTC	CASSQGHSGGIETQYF
once	-	12	TRBV2	TRBJ1-6	TGTGCCAGCAGTTACGTGCGTTCACCCCTCCACTTT	CASSYVRSPLHF
-	TRBD1	15	TRBV6-5	TRBJ2-6	TGTGCCAGCAGCTCTCAGGGGGTAGGGGCCAACGTCCTGACTTTC	CASSSQGVGANVLTF
once	-	16	TRBV7-9	TRBJ1-1	TGTGCCAGCAGCCCCCCCCGGGGGGCGGTGGGAACTGAAGCTTTCTTT	CASSPPRGAVGTEAFF
-	TRBD1	13	TRBV4-3	TRBJ1-2	TGCGCCAGCAGCCCCGACAGGGGGTACGGCTACACCTTC	CASSPDRGYGYTF
-	TRBD2	18	TRBV27	TRBJ2-7	TGTGCCAGCAGTCCGCGACCGGGACTAGCGGGGACGGCCTACGAGCAGTACTTC	CASSPRPGLAGTAYEQYF
few	-	16	TRBV15	TRBJ2-1	TGTGCCACCACCCTACATAGAGGGGGGGCCTACAATGAGCAGTTCTTC	CATTLHRGGAYNEQFF
-	-	14	TRBV14	TRBJ2-5	TGTGCCAGCAGCCTTCGGGATTTGGTAGAGACCCAGTACTTC	CASSLRDLVETQYF
-	TRBD2	15	TRBV9	TRBJ2-5	TGTGCCAGCAGCGTAGAGGGACTAGCGAAAGAGACCCAGTACTTC	CASSVEGLAKETQYF
-	-	13	TRBV6-2/TRBV6-3	TRBJ1-1	TGTGCCAGCAGTTATAATCTGAACACTGAAGCTTTCTTT	CASSYNLNTEAFF
once	TRBD1	15	TRBV11-2	TRBJ2-7	TGTGCCAGCAATCCTCCCGGGACAGGGATCTACGAGCAGTACTTC	CASNPPGTGIYEQYF
-	-	14	TRBV11-1	TRBJ2-1	TGTGCCAGCAGCTCGGGAGCGGGACAAGATGAGCAGTTCTTC	CASSSGAGQDEQFF
few	-	13	TRBV3-1/TRBV3-2	TRBJ1-1	TGTGCCAGCACCCAGAGGGTGAACACTGAAGCTTTCTTT	CASTQRVNTEAFF
-	TRBD2	14	TRBV13	TRBJ2-7	TGTGCCAGCAGCTACCGGACTAGGTCGCTCGAGCAGTACTTC	CASSYRTRSLEQYF
-	TRBD1	14	TRBV7-9	TRBJ1-2	TGTGCCAGCAGCTTAGTAGACAGGGGAGCCGGCTACACCTTC	CASSLVDRGAGYTF
-	TRBD1	13	TRBV2	TRBJ1-1	TGTGCCAGCAGGAGGACAGGGGGCACTGAAGCTTTCTTT	CASRRTGGTEAFF
-	TRBD1	14	TRBV19	TRBJ1-3	TGTGCCAGTAGTACCGGGACAGGGGGAAACACCATATATTTT	CASSTGTGGNTIYF
-	-	15	TRBV6-2/TRBV6-3	TRBJ1-1	TGTGCCAGCAGTCCCCAAGACCCCCCGGGGACTGAAGCTTTCTTT	CASSPQDPPGTEAFF
-	TRBD1	15	TRBV6-5	TRBJ1-1	TGTGCCAGCAGTCCAACCAATACAGGGGGCGGTGAAGCTTTCTTT	CASSPTNTGGGEAFF
-	-	16	TRBV3-1/TRBV3-2	TRBJ1-2	TGTGCCAGCAGCCACACGTCAGGGGTGGCTAACTATGGCTACACCTTC	CASSHTSGVANYGYTF
-	TRBD2	16	TRBV25-1	TRBJ2-2	TGTGCCAGCAGTGAATACGGACTAGTCGGGACCGGGGAGCTGTTTTTT	CASSEYGLVGTGELFF
-	-	15	TRBV21-1	TRBJ1-4	TGTGCCAGCAGCTTCCGGGACAGACCGGATGAAAAACTGTTTTTT	CASSFRDRPDEKLFF
-	-	14	TRBV10-3	TRBJ2-1	TGTGCCATCATCCCTGGGCCGGGGGAACAGGAGCAGTTCTTC	CAIIPGPGEQEQFF
-	TRBD1	14	TRBV6-6	TRBJ1-1	TGTGCCACCACGAGGACAGGAAGTTTACCTGAAGCTTTCTTT	CATTRTGSLPEAFF
-	-	14	TRBV30	TRBJ1-2	TGTGCCTGGAGCGCGCAGCTAGGGGGCTATGGCTACACCTTC	CAWSAQLGGYGYTF
-	-	14	TRBV5-1	TRBJ2-2	TGCGCCAGCAGCTCCGAGTATCACACCGGGGAGCTGTTTTTT	CASSSEYHTGELFF
-	-	15	TRBV11-2	TRBJ1-1	TGTGCCAGCAGCCCCCTTTTGTCAGAATACACTGAAGCTTTCTTT	CASSPLLSEYTEAFF
-	TRBD1	14	TRBV7-9	TRBJ1-4	TGTGCCAGCAGTCGGGACAGGGGAGATGAAAAACTGTTTTTT	CASSRDRGDEKLFF
-	-	14	TRBV5-4	TRBJ1-2	TGTGCCAGCAGCACCCAACAGGATAACTATGGCTACACCTTC	CASSTQQDNYGYTF
-	-	14	TRBV7-2	TRBJ2-2	TGTGCCAGCACCCCAATGGCGGGCGGCGGGGAGCTGTTTTTT	CASTPMAGGGELFF
-	TRBD1	18	TRBV19	TRBJ1-6	TGTGCCAGAAGTCACGGGGACAGGGCTAAATCCTATAATTCACCCCTCCACTTT	CARSHGDRAKSYNSPLHF
once	TRBD2	19	TRBV2	TRBJ2-5	TGTGCCAGCAGTGAATTGAACAGTCGACTAGCGGGGCCCATCGGGACCCAGTACTTC	CASSELNSRLAGPIGTQYF
-	-	14	TRBV27	TRBJ1-2	TGTGCCAGCACCGACTTTGCAGCAGGGTATGGCTACACCTTC	CASTDFAAGYGYTF
once	-	16	TRBV4-2	TRBJ2-3	TGTGCCAGCAGCCAAGAGGGCCCCCCTAGCACAGATACGCAGTATTTT	CASSQEGPPSTDTQYF
-	-	13	TRBV19	TRBJ2-3	TGTGCCAGTAGTAACACCATCACAGATACGCAGTATTTT	CASSNTITDTQYF
-	TRBD1	21	TRBV4-1	TRBJ2-6	TGCGCCAGCAGCCACTCCTCCCGAAAGGACAGGGAGAACTCTGGGGCCAACGTCCTGACTTTC	CASSHSSRKDRENSGANVLTF
once	-	15	TRBV19	TRBJ1-1	TGTGCCAGTAGCCGTAGACATTCGATGAACACTGAAGCTTTCTTT	CASSRRHSMNTEAFF
-	-	13	TRBV5-6	TRBJ2-2	TGTGCCAGCAGCTTCGCGGGGCCCGGGGAGCTGTTTTTT	CASSFAGPGELFF
-	-	13	TRBV27	TRBJ1-1	TGTGCCAGCAGTTTCCTGGACGGGGCTGAAGCTTTCTTT	CASSFLDGAEAFF
-	-	14	TRBV7-9	TRBJ2-5	TGTGCCAGCGGACCACGGACTCTCCAAGAGACCCAGTACTTC	CASGPRTLQETQYF
-	-	13	TRBV25-1	TRBJ1-1	TGTGCCAGCAGTGCTGGAGCCGGGACAGAAGCTTTCTTT	CASSAGAGTEAFF
-	TRBD1	14	TRBV7-8	TRBJ1-2	TGTGCCAGCAGCAACCAGGGACAGGGCAGAAGCTACACCTTC	CASSNQGQGRSYTF
-	-	15	TRBV30	TRBJ1-6	TGTGCCTGGAGTTCGAGGCAGGGCTATAATTCACCCCTCCACTTT	CAWSSRQGYNSPLHF
-	-	14	TRBV6-5	TRBJ2-3	TGTGCCAGCAGTTACTCTTCAGGGGGGGATACGCAGTATTTT	CASSYSSGGDTQYF
-	-	14	TRBV6-5	TRBJ1-1	TGTGCCAGCAGAATATCAGGGGAAACCACTGAAGCTTTCTTT	CASRISGETTEAFF
-	TRBD2	18	TRBV4-3	TRBJ2-5	TGCGCCAGCAGCCAACTGCGAAGCGCGGGGGGCCGGGGAGAGACCCAGTACTTC	CASSQLRSAGGRGETQYF
once	-	13	TRBV7-3	TRBJ2-3	TGTGCCAGCAGCTACACAGGGAAAGATACGCAGTATTTT	CASSYTGKDTQYF
-	TRBD2	13	TRBV19	TRBJ2-7	TGTGCCAGTAGTACGGGGGGGGGCCGCGAGCAGTACTTC	CASSTGGGREQYF
-	-	13	TRBV5-4	TRBJ2-7	TGTGCCAGCCGGAGGGACAGCTCCTACGAGCAGTACTTC	CASRRDSSYEQYF
-	TRBD1	14	TRBV4-1	TRBJ2-7	TGCGCCAGCAGCCACCCGGGACAGGGTCCCGAGCAGTACTTC	CASSHPGQGPEQYF